Each of the 10 T cell receptor beta chains below was sequenced from the same sample in a study of blood T cell repertoires in COVID-19 (dated by TCRdb to 2018 to 2020). Receptor amplification or capture employed the immunoSEQ multiplex PCR assay. This immuneACCESS table, as held by TCRdb, lists in-frame sequences with V and J called but not all clones. Of the missing ones, under half trace to an unresolved V gene in checked studies; the others have no known cause. The sample table shows about 250,000 clones, and around nine tenths are seen once. The ten largest clones capture about 3.1% of the sample. Sequencing was carried out using PBMCs or T cells enriched from blood (not recorded which). The source is a woman between 40 and 50 years old who had been exposed to COVID-19.

For this clone: One junction end disagrees with the germline gene, perhaps due to a read error. The chain carries TRBV5-1 and TRBJ2-1; 12 nucleotides agree with TRBD1. The CDR3 extends over 15 amino acids. The germline V gene has CDR1 SGHRS and CDR2 YFSETQ. The CDR3: CASSLGGTGGSEQFF. The CDR3 nucleotides read TGTGCCAGCAGCTTGGGTGGGACAGGGGGCAGTGAGCAGTTCTTC.

The rearrangement links TRBV19 to TRBJ1-1, with unresolved D. Germline V gene data show CDR1 as LNHDA and CDR2 as SQIVND (reference sequence). Trimming took off 7 bases at V and 3 bases at J, with 15 bases between the two ends. The CDR3 is 14 residues long. CDR3 amino acids: CASTQPPGYTEAFF. Written as DNA, the CDR3 is TGTGCCAGTACACAACCACCGGGATACACTGAAGCTTTCTTT.

The chain carries TRBV7-9 and TRBJ2-5, with D possibly TRBD2 on 6 matching bases. The germline V and J ends were trimmed by 6 bases and 5 bases, with 13 bases remaining between them. Germline V gives CDR1 SEHNR, CDR2 FQNEAQ (reference sequence). There are 13 residues in the CDR3. CDR3 nucleotide sequence: TGTGCCAGCAGGCTTGGGGGGTCGGAGACCCAGTACTTC. Translation: CASRLGGSETQYF.

The gene calls are TRBV12-3 or TRBV12-4 and TRBJ2-6, with D hard to call. V lost 7 bases to trimming and J lost 1 base, with 5 bases between them. This CDR3 is 13 amino acids long. In DNA, the CDR3 is TGTGCCAGCATCTCTTCTGGGGCCAACGTCCTGACTTTC. Its translation: CASISSGANVLTF.

The chain combines TRBV5-1 with TRBJ2-3; maybe TRBD2 (5 bases). The germline V gene has CDR1 SGHRS and CDR2 YFSETQ. Trimming removed 2 bases at V and 0 bases at J, with 10 bases between. The CDR3 is made up of 15 amino acids. The CDR3: CASSFASLSTDTQYF. Here the CDR3 DNA reads TGCGCCAGCAGCTTCGCTAGCTTAAGCACAGATACGCAGTATTTT.

The chain recombines TRBV4-2 with TRBJ2-2, with D perhaps matching TRBD1 (6 bases). V lost 0 bases and J lost 8, with 13 bases in between. Per germline, CDR1 LGHNA and CDR2 YNFKEQ. The CDR3 runs 15 residues. DNA for the CDR3: TGTGCCAGCAGCCAAGATTATCAGGGGACGGGGGAGCTGTTTTTT. This translates into CASSQDYQGTGELFF.

This chain's CDR3 is CASSLKGTGGGTGELFF. CDR3 sequence (DNA): TGTGCCAGCAGCTTAAAAGGGACAGGGGGCGGCACCGGGGAGCTGTTTTTT. The genes are TRBV7-3 and TRBJ2-2; 12 bases are a match to TRBD1. Germline V gene data show CDR1 as SGHTA and CDR2 as FQGTGA. V lost 1 base, J lost 4 bases, and 4 bases stayed unmatched. This CDR3 is built from 17 residues.

V gene TRBV7-8 combines with J gene TRBJ1-4; possible D gene TRBD1, 6 bases. V lost 0 bases to trimming and J lost 7 bases, with 15 bases between them. Germline CDR1 and CDR2: SGHVS and FQNEAQ. The CDR3 is made up of 16 amino acids. The CDR3 here is CASSLAYNRDIEKLFF. The CDR3 region has the DNA TGTGCCAGCAGCTTAGCGTATAACAGGGATATTGAAAAACTGTTTTTT.

This clone was seen more than once but under ten times. J is TRBJ1-1 and V is TRBV19, with 8 positions matching TRBD1. Germline CDR1 is LNHDA and CDR2 is SQIVND (reference sequence). V was pared by 5 bases and J by 6 bases, with 11 bases of the junction left unmatched. This CDR3 is built from 15 residues. CDR3 protein: CASSSLTGVPPEAFF. The CDR3 DNA sequence: TGTGCCAGTAGTTCTTTGACAGGGGTTCCGCCTGAAGCTTTCTTT. The full variable domain, completed using reference TRBV19 and TRBJ1-1, is DGGITQSPKYLFRKEGQNVTLSCEQNLNHDAMYWYRQDPGQGLRLIYYSQIVNDFQKGDIAEGYSVSREKKESFPLTVTSAQKNPTAFYLCASSSLTGVPPEAFFGQGTRLTVV.

This chain links TRBV9 with TRBJ1-3; D unresolved. V gave up 0 bases and J gave up 0 bases, with 7 bases separating them. Germline CDR1 and CDR2: SGDLS and YYNGEE. The CDR3 runs 15 residues. Here the CDR3 reads CASSVGRFSGNTIYF. CDR3 coding DNA: TGTGCCAGCAGCGTAGGGAGATTCTCTGGAAACACCATATATTTT.